This T cell receptor beta chain was profiled in a study of beta chain features in type 1 diabetes. The investigators reverse transcribed all of the isolated RNA, so they sequenced expressed TCRB transcripts. Sequencing was performed with immunoSEQ multiplex PCR; in TCRdb, only in-frame clones are kept and a portion is missing. The top ten hold approximately 2% of the sample, which has tens of thousands of clones, around 64% seen once. Study-wide results and limits: Healthy donors had naive, central memory and Treg TCRB repertoires that appeared less similar than those seen among patients.

This clone has more than one count but fewer than ten. The antigen remains unidentified. Germline assignment: CDR1 SGHKS and CDR2 YYEKEE (reference sequence). The length of the CDR3 is 14 residues. The gene calls are TRBV5-5 and TRBJ2-5; a possible D gene is TRBD1 (6 bases). With the DNA end fitting TRBJ2-7 better, the J assignment may be wrong. The sequencing sample was made of Tregs from blood. This TCR came from a woman in her thirties in good health. CDR3 DNA: TGTGCCAGTCGACTGGGACAACTAACCTACGAGCAGTACTTC. Its protein is CASRLGQLTYEQYF.